This T cell receptor (beta chain) was sequenced during a study of blood T cell repertoires in COVID-19 (dated by TCRdb to the early 2020s). In terms of the full investigation: The collaborator samples originated in the United States, Italy and Spain and spanned the acute and convalescent phases of COVID-19. The prospective study material was composed of cDNA or gDNA derived from T cells, B-cell-depleted T cells, or PBMCs. Sample metadata almost always included a de-identified subject ID, COVID-19 status, age in years and sex. Where available, HLA class I and class II types were obtained from metadata supplied by the sample provider rather than from assay-based typing. Samples were obtained from the ongoing ImmuneRACE study (first 160 participants) and from 1,254 subjects provided by 6 global collaborators. Subjects who had been exposed to COVID-19, were actively infected with it, or had recovered from it provided the deeply sampled blood TCRbeta repertoires that made up the dataset. A freely available public database, intended as a resource for researchers studying the immune response to SARS-CoV-2, is where the repertoires were released.

The immunoSEQ Assay, a bias-controlled multiplex PCR, was used to amplify TCRbeta CDR3 regions from genomic DNA. The original methods were these. The number of nucleated cells in each sample was estimated from the amplification of reference gene primers within the assay. Sequence reads were collapsed and filtered to measure the absolute abundance of every unique TCRbeta CDR3 rearrangement. For each sample, productive Simpson clonality was calculated as the square root of Simpson's diversity index across productive rearrangements. TCRdb took over this immuneACCESS table, retaining in-frame rearrangements with V and J assigned. Such tables are incomplete; in checked studies, under half of the missing clones stem from an unresolved V gene, and the remainder is unexplained. That table supplies the V and J calls and clone size; D and trimming were determined from the DNA. This sample holds a few hundred thousand clones; 87% were observed only once. About a tenth of the sample belongs to the ten largest clones.

To note about this clone: The clone's antigen remains unknown. No much larger clonotype is one base removed from it; base qualities were not supplied.

CDR1 is given as MNHEY and CDR2 as SMNVEV, both from the germline V gene (reference sequence). Including cysteine and phenylalanine, the CDR3 has 15 amino acids. Here the CDR3 DNA is all that survives: 45 bases in frame from base 1. V is cut back by 2 bases and J by 8 bases, with 6 bases in the junction unmatched. Summary of the overall study and its limitations: The quantity of clinical and demographic metadata differed by source and by participant and was supplied without curation.

Participants in the prospective study were aged about 18 to 90 years, lived in about two dozen United States geographic areas, and enrolled through a virtual design. In the prospective study, participants were assigned to cohorts based on the clinical history participants reported in a screening survey and a study questionnaire. In the prospective study, mobile phlebotomists collected whole blood, serum and a nasopharyngeal or oropharyngeal swab from each participant. Additional blood draws and questionnaires over an approximately 2-month period could optionally be provided by prospective study participants. Before DNA extraction, blood samples from the prospective study were shipped at room temperature or frozen.

Recombination connected TRBV27 to TRBJ2-1, with TRBD2 identical over 10 junction bases. Sequenced: PBMCs or T cells enriched from blood (not recorded which). The receptor comes from a man between 18 and 35 years old with acute COVID-19. The CDR3 loop reads CASSLEGLAMDEQFF. The DNA is TGTGCCAGCAGTTTAGAGGGACTAGCGATGGATGAGCAGTTCTTC.